The 14 T cell receptor beta chains below come from one sample, sequenced in a study of blood T cell repertoires in COVID-19. Sequencing was performed with immunoSEQ multiplex PCR; in TCRdb, only in-frame clones are kept and a portion is missing. Of about 180,000 clones listed, around nine tenths are singletons. The sample taken for sequencing was peripheral blood. The receptors originated from a woman aged 70-85 years with COVID-19, enrolled during active disease.

This clone was picked up a small number of times. CDR3 protein: CAISEGSGDEKLFF. CDR3 coding DNA: TGTGCCATCAGTGAGGGCAGCGGGGACGAAAAACTGTTTTTT. The chain combines TRBV10-3 with TRBJ1-4; weak D call: TRBD1 (5 bases). The V and J ends lost 2 bases and 8 bases respectively, with 12 bases between them. The germline gives CDR1 ENHRY, CDR2 SYGVKD. The length of the CDR3 is 14 residues.

The chain carries TRBV7-3 and TRBJ2-7, with TRBD2 matching over 11 bases. The ends lost 8 bases at V and 4 bases at J; junction bases unmatched: 7. CDR1 and CDR2 from the germline V gene are SGHTA and FQGTGA. This CDR3 contains 14 residues. The CDR3 nucleotides are TGTGCCAGCTACCTAGCGGGAGGACGGTACGAGCAGTACTTC. It translates to CASYLAGGRYEQYF.

V is TRBV4-3 and J is TRBJ1-2, with 9 positions matching TRBD1. The CDR3 loop spans 15 amino acids. CDR1 LGHNA and CDR2 YSLEER come from the germline V gene. After removal of 0 bases from V and 6 bases from J, the junction contained 5 bases not matched to a gene. Here the CDR3 reads CASSQEIQGANGYTF. In DNA, the CDR3 is TGCGCCAGCAGCCAAGAAATACAGGGGGCAAATGGCTACACCTTC.

The rearrangement links TRBV7-3 to TRBJ2-7, with 8 bases aligning to TRBD1. The V and J ends lost 5 bases and 3 bases, in that order; junction bases with no gene match: 9. The CDR3 loop spans 15 amino acids. The germline V gene encodes CDR1 SGHTA and CDR2 FQGTGA. The CDR3 nucleotides read TGTGCCAGCAGCCTCCACGGGACAGGCGGCTACGAGCAGTACTTC. The encoded protein is CASSLHGTGGYEQYF.

The V call is TRBV5-1, the J call TRBJ1-6; D is perhaps TRBD1 (5 bases). Between the trimmed V and J ends, which lost 1 base and 10 bases, there was a span of 12 bases. CDR1 and CDR2 (germline): SGHRS, YFSETQ. The CDR3 loop spans 14 amino acids. The CDR3, as DNA: TGCGCCAGCAGCTTGACCAGGGCGGAGTCACCCCTCCACTTT. This gives the protein CASSLTRAESPLHF. The full variable domain, rest sourced from reference TRBV5-1 and TRBJ1-6, is KAGVTQTPRYLIKTRGQQVTLSCSPISGHRSVSWYQQTPGQGLQFLFEYFSETQRNKGNFPGRFSGRQFSNSRSEMNVSTLELGDSALYLCASSLTRAESPLHFGNGTRLTVT.

The V gene is TRBV12-2, the J gene TRBJ2-1; TRBD2 is the table's D call and was not checked against the DNA. TRBV12-2 is a pseudogene locus. CDR3 length: 16 amino acids. This CDR3 is CASRGLAGVSYNEQFF. The CDR3 DNA is TGTGCAAGTCGAGGACTAGCGGGAGTCTCATACAATGAGCAGTTCTTC.

This clone was counted a single time. CDR3 bases: TGTGCCAGCAGCTTAGAGGTCAGGGAGGGCACTGAAGCTTTCTTT. It translates to CASSLEVREGTEAFF. The rearrangement uses TRBV7-2 and TRBJ1-1; D is possibly TRBD1 (5 bases). CDR1 is SGHTA, CDR2 FQGNSA, per germline. The CDR3 extends over 15 amino acids. Trimming removed 1 base from V and 4 bases from J, with 13 bases in between.

The chain links TRBV28 to TRBJ1-6; D perhaps matches TRBD1 (6 bases). The CDR3 spans 14 residues. CDR1 is MDHEN and CDR2 is SYDVKM in the germline V gene. Trimming cost V 4 bases and J 5 bases, with 9 bases left between them. The CDR3, as DNA: TGTGCCAGCAGTTGGAACAGGGATAATTCACCCCTCCACTTT. Encoded protein: CASSWNRDNSPLHF.

A single count supports this clone. This sample includes further DNA sequences coding for the same CDR3. The CDR3 loop reads CASSELAGGSYEQYF. CDR3 in DNA: TGTGCCAGCAGTGAGCTAGCGGGAGGGTCCTACGAGCAGTACTTC. V is TRBV6-1 and J is TRBJ2-7; 12 nucleotides line up with TRBD2. This CDR3 is built from 15 residues. V lost 3 bases and J lost 1; bases outside the gene matches: 1. From germline, CDR1 is MNHNS and CDR2 SASEGT.

The chain carries TRBV28 and TRBJ1-1; the D gene is possibly TRBD1 (5 bases). CDR3 length equals 14 residues. Trimming took 1 base from V and 0 from J, leaving 6 bases between them. Germline CDR1 MDHEN, CDR2 SYDVKM. As DNA, the CDR3 is TGTGCCAGCAGTTTATACAGGCTGAACACTGAAGCTTTCTTT. Residues: CASSLYRLNTEAFF.

This chain links TRBV28 with TRBJ2-7, with 9 bases aligning to TRBD2. Losses at the gene ends were 5 bases for V and 2 bases for J; bases not matched to a gene: 1. The CDR3 totals 13 residues. Germline V gene sequence: CDR1 MDHEN, CDR2 SYDVKM. CDR3 amino acids: CASSPSGTYEQYF. CDR3 DNA sequence: TGTGCCAGCAGTCCTAGCGGGACCTACGAGCAGTACTTC.

This chain joins TRBV28 and TRBJ1-6; D is unclear. Trimming removed 7 bases at V and 5 bases at J, with 21 bases between. Germline assignment: CDR1 MDHEN and CDR2 SYDVKM. The CDR3 has 17 amino acids. CDR3 DNA: TGTGCCAGCACATCATTAAGCCGACGACTGAATAATTCACCCCTCCACTTT. Encoded protein: CASTSLSRRLNNSPLHF. Based on the CDR3 plus reference TRBV28 and TRBJ1-6, the full variable domain is DVKVTQSSRYLVKRTGEKVFLECVQDMDHENMFWYRQDPGLGLRLIYFSYDVKMKEKGDIPEGYSVSREKKERFSLILESASTNQTSMYLCASTSLSRRLNNSPLHFGNGTRLTVT.

The table lists this clone with a few counts. The V call is TRBV27, the J call TRBJ1-1; no firm D call. The length of the CDR3 is 13 residues. Per germline, CDR1 MNHEY and CDR2 SMNVEV (reference sequence). Trimming removed 3 bases at V and 2 bases at J, with 7 bases between. CDR3 sequence: CASSFRGNTEAFF. The CDR3, as DNA: TGTGCCAGCAGTTTCCGGGGTAACACTGAAGCTTTCTTT.

The V call is TRBV6-5, the J call TRBJ2-1, with D maybe TRBD2 (6 bases). There are 14 residues in the CDR3. The V gene lost 2 bases and the J gene lost 4 bases, with 9 bases spanning the gap. Germline CDR1 is MNHEY and CDR2 is SVGAGI. CDR3 nucleotides: TGTGCCAGCAGTTACCGGGACTCTTACAATGAGCAGTTCTTC. Translation gives CASSYRDSYNEQFF.